Below, 17 T cell receptor beta chains from the same sample are listed, as sequenced in a study of shared clonotypes between healthy human individuals. Sequenced by immunoSEQ multiplex PCR; TCRdb stores in-frame clones only, minus some. This sample has around 1.6 million clones, with roughly 98% found just once. Sequenced: naive CD4+ T cells sorted from blood. As for subset: CD45RA+ positively selected. Receptor source: a man aged 30 to 39 in good health.

The chain recombines TRBV2 with TRBJ2-3; D is possibly TRBD2 (5 bases). V gave up 0 bases and J gave up 5 bases, with 9 bases separating them. This CDR3 is 14 amino acids long. Germline V gene sequence: CDR1 SNHLY, CDR2 FYNNEI. The CDR3 DNA is TGTGCCAGCAGTGAAGCGCTTGCGGGAGATACGCAGTATTTT. This gives the protein CASSEALAGDTQYF.

This sequence joins TRBV14 and TRBJ2-5; D remains unclear. V shed 4 bases and J shed 0 bases, with 15 bases lying between them. The CDR3 has 16 amino acids. Looked up from germline, CDR1 is SGHDN and CDR2 is FVKESK. This chain's CDR3 is CASSRPAGFHQETQYF. CDR3 sequence (DNA): TGTGCCAGCAGCCGCCCTGCAGGATTCCACCAAGAGACCCAGTACTTC.

The chain is built from TRBV4-3 and TRBJ2-1; 8 bases are a match to TRBD2. The CDR3 runs to 21 residues. Losses at the gene ends were 1 base for V and 0 bases for J; bases not matched to a gene: 17. Germline V CDR1 and CDR2: LGHNA, YSLEER. The CDR3 reads CASSQGLSSSGSVSSYNEQFF. The DNA of the CDR3 is TGCGCCAGCAGCCAAGGTCTGTCCTCCAGCGGGAGCGTGAGCTCCTACAATGAGCAGTTCTTC.

The chain links TRBV28 to TRBJ1-5; D remains ambiguous. V dropped 5 bases and J dropped 1 base, with 12 bases sitting between them. This CDR3 has 15 residues. Per the germline V gene, CDR1 is MDHEN and CDR2 is SYDVKM. The CDR3 is CASSPPGRSNQPQHF. In DNA, the CDR3 is TGTGCCAGCAGTCCCCCCGGGCGGAGCAATCAGCCCCAGCATTTT.

The gene calls are TRBV15 and TRBJ2-1; D gene ambiguous. V shed 3 bases and J shed 6 bases, with 15 bases lying between them. Germline V gene lookup returns CDR1 LNHNV and CDR2 YYDKDF (reference sequence). There are 15 residues in the CDR3. DNA for the CDR3: TGTGCCACCAGCAGGACGACGATGCCGGGCAATGAGCAGTTCTTC. Protein product: CATSRTTMPGNEQFF.

The table lists this clone with a count of one. V gene TRBV2 combines with J gene TRBJ2-2; a possible D gene is TRBD2 (6 bases). Germline values: CDR1 SNHLY, CDR2 FYNNEI. The CDR3 spans 13 residues. Trimming cost V 7 bases and J 5 bases, with 11 bases left between them. The CDR3 bases are TGTGCCAGCACCGGGAGCGGGACCGGGGAGCTGTTTTTT. Amino acids: CASTGSGTGELFF.

The gene calls are TRBV5-5 and TRBJ2-7; D might be TRBD2 (5 bases). This CDR3 comprises 14 residues. V lost 2 bases and J lost 3, with 12 bases in between. Per the germline V gene, CDR1 is SGHKS and CDR2 is YYEKEE (reference sequence). The CDR3 coding sequence is TGTGCCAGCAGCTTACGGGGTCTAGGCTACGAGCAGTACTTC. Translating gives CASSLRGLGYEQYF.

This chain links TRBV7-3 with TRBJ2-1; 10 bases are shared with TRBD2. The CDR3 runs to 17 residues. Germline CDR1 and CDR2: SGHTA and FQGTGA. The V segment lost 1 base and the J segment 0 bases; nucleotides outside the gene matches: 3. CDR3 sequence (DNA): TGTGCCAGCAGCTTAATCCCTAGCGGGAGCTCCTACAATGAGCAGTTCTTC. It translates to CASSLIPSGSSYNEQFF. Full variable domain (rest looked up from reference TRBV7-3 and TRBJ2-1): GAGVSQTPSNKVTEKGKYVELRCDPISGHTALYWYRQSLGQGPEFLIYFQGTGAADDSGLPNDRFFAVRPEGSVSTLKIQRTERGDSAVYLCASSLIPSGSSYNEQFFGPGTRLTVL.

This chain connects TRBV9 to TRBJ1-2; 9 positions match TRBD1. The junction had 7 bases not matched to a gene; V was cut back by 3 bases and J by 4 bases. Per the germline V gene, CDR1 is SGDLS and CDR2 is YYNGEE. The CDR3 runs to 15 residues. CDR3 DNA sequence: TGTGCCAGCAGCGCCAAACAGGGGGCGGGCTATGGCTACACCTTC. Its translation is CASSAKQGAGYGYTF.

The chain combines TRBV6-1 with TRBJ2-1; TRBD2 agrees at 10 bases. The V and J ends lost 3 bases and 7 bases, in that order; junction bases with no gene match: 6. Germline-derived CDR1 and CDR2 are MNHNS and SASEGT. The CDR3 is 15 amino acids. The CDR3 reads CASSELAGDRNEQFF. The CDR3 DNA follows: TGTGCCAGCAGTGAGCTAGCGGGAGATCGGAATGAGCAGTTCTTC.

The V and J genes are TRBV2 and TRBJ2-5, with 12 bases matching TRBD2. In germline, CDR1 is SNHLY, CDR2 FYNNEI. Unmatched junction bases numbered 5, after V lost 7 bases and J lost 2 bases. This CDR3 is 15 amino acids long. For the CDR3, the DNA is TGTGCCAGCACCGCTAGCGGGAGGGAACAAGAGACCCAGTACTTC. It encodes CASTASGREQETQYF. The variable domain in full, completed from reference TRBV2 and TRBJ2-5, reads EPEVTQTPSHQVTQMGQEVILRCVPISNHLYFYWYRQILGQKVEFLVSFYNNEISEKSEIFDDQFSVERPDGSNFTLKIRSTKLEDSAMYFCASTASGREQETQYFGPGTRLLVL.

The chain couples TRBV9 to TRBJ1-4; D remains ambiguous. The CDR3 sequence is 14 residues long. V was pared by 3 bases and J by 9 bases, with 15 bases between. Germline-derived CDR1 and CDR2 are SGDLS and YYNGEE. The CDR3 here is CASSARGWEQKLFF. DNA for the CDR3: TGTGCCAGCAGCGCCCGCGGGTGGGAACAAAAACTGTTTTTT.

This chain connects TRBV18 to TRBJ1-1, with TRBD1 matching 11 bases. The CDR3 totals 15 residues. In germline, CDR1 is KGHSH, CDR2 LQKENI. The V gene end was trimmed by 5 bases and the J gene end by 11 bases; junction bases not matched to a gene: 13. CDR3 protein: CASSAIGTGGLGAFF. CDR3 nucleotides: TGTGCCAGCTCAGCCATCGGGACAGGGGGACTAGGGGCTTTCTTT.

Comment on this clone: Other DNA sequences of this sample code for an identical CDR3. V is TRBV18 and J is TRBJ2-5; D is ambiguous. Looked up from germline, CDR1 is KGHSH and CDR2 is LQKENI. Deletions cut 4 bases from V and 1 base from J, with 4 bases between. The CDR3 contains 12 residues. The CDR3 loop reads CASSRGQETQYF. Here the CDR3 DNA reads TGTGCCAGCTCACGGGGCCAAGAGACCCAGTACTTC.

This clone was picked up one time. The chain employs TRBV10-3 and TRBJ2-5; 10 bases are shared with TRBD2. Trimming cost V 6 bases and J 5 bases; bases outside gene matches: 9. The CDR3 spans 15 residues. The germline CDR1 and CDR2 sequences are ENHRY and SYGVKD. CDR3 sequence reads: CAISPLAGYAETQYF. CDR3 DNA sequence: TGTGCCATCAGCCCACTAGCGGGATACGCGGAGACCCAGTACTTC.

For this clone: Other DNA sequences in this sample translate to the same CDR3. V usage is TRBV28 and J usage is TRBJ1-3; unclear D gene. V lost 2 bases and J 4 bases, leaving 6 bases between the germline ends. This CDR3 spans 13 amino acids. The germline V gene encodes CDR1 MDHEN and CDR2 SYDVKM. The CDR3 is CASSLGSGNTIYF. CDR3 nucleotides: TGTGCCAGCAGTTTAGGTTCCGGAAACACCATATATTTT.

The V gene is TRBV28, the J gene TRBJ2-2; 9 positions match TRBD2. Germline V gene sequence: CDR1 MDHEN, CDR2 SYDVKM. The CDR3 totals 15 residues. Trimming at V came to 1 base and at J to 6 bases, leaving 3 bases not matched to a gene. In DNA, the CDR3 is TGTGCCAGCAGTTTATCGTCTAGCGGGGCCGGGGAGCTGTTTTTT. Amino acids: CASSLSSSGAGELFF.